The 3 T cell receptor beta chains presented below share a single source sample, sequenced in a study of T cell repertoires in cytomegalovirus infection. A single record per CDR3 protein comes from TCRdb applying MiXCR to the reads. The table has approximately 500,000 distinct CDR3 sequences, 30% to 35% seen once; the top ten hold 17%. Their antigen targets remain unknown. Sequenced here: cultured PBMCs, sampled from culture after CMV antigen stimulation. These receptor sequences come from a human donor in good health (CMV status not recorded). Some clones in this sample may be carry-over from other donors' samples.

This clonotype was seen only a few times. V gene TRBV12-3 or TRBV12-4 combines with J gene TRBJ2-7; D may match TRBD1 or TRBD2 (6 bases each). The V and J ends lost 6 bases and 2 bases respectively, with 14 bases between them. There are 14 residues in the CDR3. For the CDR3, the DNA is TGTGCCAGCAGCCAGACGGGGGCAGCCTACGAGCAGTACTTC. This encodes CASSQTGAAYEQYF.

V usage is TRBV4-1 and J usage is TRBJ1-6; unclear D gene. This CDR3 region has 16 residues. V shed 1 base and J shed 9 bases, with 16 bases lying between them. Germline V gene sequence: CDR1 MGHRA, CDR2 YSYEKL. The CDR3 nucleotides are TGCGCCAGCAGCCAAGTGGGGATGCGGGAAGGTTCACCCCTCCACTTT. Its translation: CASSQVGMREGSPLHF.

This clonotype appeared once. This chain uses TRBV7-2 with TRBJ2-3, with a tentative D call TRBD2 (6 bases). The V and J ends lost 0 bases and 6 bases respectively, with 13 bases between them. The germline gives CDR1 SGHTA, CDR2 FQGNSA. The length of the CDR3 is 15 residues. The CDR3 nucleotides are TGTGCCAGCAGCTTAGCGACTAGTTCTGGTGATACGCAGTATTTT. This encodes CASSLATSSGDTQYF.